This entry is about one T cell receptor (beta chain). Its antigen is currently unknown. The record originates from a study of cytotoxic CD8 clonotypes in ibrutinib-treated CLL. In the study overall: Investigators reported roughly 25 partial and 2 complete responses; after median roughly 70 months, 14 patients remained remitted and roughly 12 progressed. The study, taken as a whole, reports: Having risen at ibrutinib response, clonality had fallen back toward baseline by progression.

Deep sequencing aimed at 1 in 200,000 to 1 in 1 million T cells' resolution. Measured with immunoSEQ multiplex PCR; TCRdb has only the in-frame clones, and not every one. Of 150,000 or so clones in the sample, around three quarters were seen once. The receptor comes from a human donor with chronic lymphocytic leukemia. This specimen consisted of PBMCs, obtained after 12 months of ibrutinib treatment.

CDR3 loop: CASSSGGPDTGELFF. CDR3 sequence (DNA): TGTGCCAGCAGCTCCGGGGGCCCGGACACCGGGGAGCTGTTTTTT. The chain has TRBV13 and TRBJ2-2; tentatively, D is TRBD1 or TRBD2 (6 bases each). CDR3 length equals 15 residues. CDR1 is PRHDT, CDR2 FYEKMQ, per germline (reference sequence). Trimming shortened V by 4 bases and J by 3 bases, and 12 bases separated the two germline ends.